This T cell receptor beta chain was identified during a study of shared clonotypes between healthy human individuals. Study results and caveats: On the whole, naive subsets had larger estimated richness than memory subsets had.

This CDR3 has 15 amino acids. The V gene's germline CDR1 is MGHRA and CDR2 YSYEKL. V was cut by 3 bases and J by 15 bases, with 24 bases left in between. This clone is a singleton in its sample. Its target is unknown. This table comes from immunoSEQ multiplex PCR, and its TCRdb copy is limited to in-frame clones, with some not included. This table has about 1.1 million clones, around three quarters appearing once. The TCR originated in a man younger than 35 in good health. Some clones in this sample may be carry-over from other donors' samples. Material: memory CD4+ T cells from PBMCs. Subset noted: CD45RA-negative fraction. V usage is TRBV4-1 and J usage is TRBJ2-1; D is unresolved. The CDR3 region has the DNA TGCGCCAGCAGCCACCGATATAGTGGGCCGGCCCTAGGGTTCTTC. Amino acids: CASSHRYSGPALGFF.